This T cell receptor (beta chain) was found in a study of T cell clonotyping in hematopoietic cell transplantation. Turning to the study itself: Pretransplant recipient samples were taken after cytoreduction.

The germline V and J ends were trimmed by 7 bases and 6 bases, with 20 bases remaining between them. CDR1 LNHDA and CDR2 SQIVND come from the germline V gene (reference sequence). CDR3 length equals 15 residues. As to this clone: The antigen is unknown.

Sequencing was performed with immunoSEQ multiplex PCR; in TCRdb, only in-frame clones are kept and a portion is missing. The data contain thousands of clones, 95% to 98% of them singletons. General study points: After transplant, recipient diversity fell while pathologically expanded clonotypes grew through day 180.

Indicated time point: recipient sample about 28 days before transplant, after cytoreduction. Recipients were bled about 28 days pretransplant and at posttransplant days 30, 100, 180. This sequence joins TRBV19 and TRBJ2-3; D is perhaps TRBD1 (6 bases). The specimen was peripheral blood mononuclear cells, collected before stem cell transplant. This sequence was found in a man aged 70 or older with acute myeloid leukemia. Some clones in this sample may be carry-over from other donors' samples. As DNA, the CDR3 is TGTGCCAGTACCCGGGACACGGGAATAGGGGATACGCAGTATTTT. It translates to CASTRDTGIGDTQYF.